The clone carrying this T cell receptor beta chain was counted ten times or more. Its antigen is not identified. The sample belongs to a study of T cells in Graves' hyperthyroidism and ophthalmopathy. Turning to the study itself: Once the initial diagnosis was made, peripheral blood was obtained before any treatment. Study findings and constraints: In blood, most of the thyroid clonotypes expanded above 0.001 were also present.

The source material, RNA transcripts, was used to amplify TCR beta CDR3 regions. TCR CDR3 underwent first-round RT-PCR with the HTBI primer set. TCRdb recomputed calls from the multiplex PCR reads with MiXCR, one row per CDR3 protein. The data contain around 520,000 distinct CDR3 sequences, under 15% of them singletons. The CDR3 runs 11 residues. V was clipped by 3 bases and J by 8 bases, with 10 bases between them. Germline V lookup: CDR1 SQVTM, CDR2 ANQGSEA. Sequencing was carried out using blood. The chain is built from TRBV29-1 and TRBJ1-1; D is ambiguous. This TCR was recovered from a woman between 18 and 30 years old with Graves' hyperthyroidism. The CDR3 loop reads CSVESRAEAFF. The CDR3 coding sequence is TGCAGCGTTGAGTCGAGGGCGGAAGCTTTCTTT.